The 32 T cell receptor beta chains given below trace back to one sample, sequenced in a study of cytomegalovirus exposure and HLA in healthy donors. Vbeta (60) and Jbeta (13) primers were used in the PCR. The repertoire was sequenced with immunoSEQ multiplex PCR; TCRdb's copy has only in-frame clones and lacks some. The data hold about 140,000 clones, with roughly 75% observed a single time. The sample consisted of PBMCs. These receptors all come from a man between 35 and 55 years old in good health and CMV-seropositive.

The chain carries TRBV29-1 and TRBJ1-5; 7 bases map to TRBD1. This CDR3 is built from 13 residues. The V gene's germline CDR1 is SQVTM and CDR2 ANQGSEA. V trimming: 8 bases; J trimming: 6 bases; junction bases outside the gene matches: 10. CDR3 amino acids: CSTRERQGQPQHF. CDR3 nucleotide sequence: TGCAGCACAAGGGAGCGACAGGGTCAGCCCCAGCATTTT. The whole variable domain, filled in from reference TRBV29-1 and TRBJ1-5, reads SAVISQKPSRDICQRGTSLTIQCQVDSQVTMMFWYRQQPGQSLTLIATANQGSEATYESGFVIDKFPISRPNLTFSTLTVSNMSPEDSSIYLCSTRERQGQPQHFGDGTRLSIL.

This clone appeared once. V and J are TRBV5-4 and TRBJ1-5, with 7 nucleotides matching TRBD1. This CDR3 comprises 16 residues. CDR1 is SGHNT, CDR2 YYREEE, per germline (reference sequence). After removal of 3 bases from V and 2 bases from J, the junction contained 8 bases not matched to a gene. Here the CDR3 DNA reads TGTGCCAGCAGCTACAGGGGACCTATGGGCAATCAGCCCCAGCATTTT. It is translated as CASSYRGPMGNQPQHF.

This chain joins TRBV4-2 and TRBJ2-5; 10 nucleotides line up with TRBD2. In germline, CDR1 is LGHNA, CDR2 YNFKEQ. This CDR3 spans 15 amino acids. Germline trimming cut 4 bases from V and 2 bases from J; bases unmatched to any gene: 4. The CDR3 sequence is CASSRETSGQETQYF. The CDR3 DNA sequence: TGTGCCAGCAGCCGAGAGACTAGCGGGCAAGAGACCCAGTACTTC.

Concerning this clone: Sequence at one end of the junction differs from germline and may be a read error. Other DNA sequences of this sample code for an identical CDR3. The CDR3, as DNA: TGCAGCGTTGAGGACACGAAAAATGAAAAACTATTTTTT. This sequence encodes CSVEDTKNEKLFF. The V gene is TRBV29-1, the J gene TRBJ1-4, with D tentatively TRBD1 (5 bases). The germline CDR1 and CDR2 sequences are SQVTM and ANQGSEA. The CDR3 is 13 amino acids.

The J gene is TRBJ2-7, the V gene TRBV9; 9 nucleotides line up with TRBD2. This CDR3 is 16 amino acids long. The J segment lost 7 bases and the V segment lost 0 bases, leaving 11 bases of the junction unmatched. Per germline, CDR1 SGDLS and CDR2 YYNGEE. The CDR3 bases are TGTGCCAGCAGCGTAGGGGCTAGCGGGGAACCCTTGGAGCAGTACTTC. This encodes CASSVGASGEPLEQYF.

In DNA form, the CDR3 reads TGTGCCAGCGCCCCCAGGGGCCCGAGCTCTGGAAACACCATATATTTT. This encodes CASAPRGPSSGNTIYF. The chain is built from TRBV10-3 and TRBJ1-3; D is perhaps TRBD1 (6 bases). V gave up 10 bases and J gave up 0 bases, with 19 bases separating them. The CDR3 runs 16 residues. Germline V lookup: CDR1 ENHRY, CDR2 SYGVKD.

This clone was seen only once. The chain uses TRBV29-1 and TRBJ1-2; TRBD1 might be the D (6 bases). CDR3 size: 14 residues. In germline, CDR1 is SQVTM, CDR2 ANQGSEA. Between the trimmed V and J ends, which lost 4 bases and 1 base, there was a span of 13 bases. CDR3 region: CSVAGQNRNYGYTF. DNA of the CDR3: TGCAGCGTTGCAGGACAGAACCGTAACTATGGCTACACCTTC.

The CDR3 region is CASSESHPGLAGAQETQYF. CDR3 DNA sequence: TGTGCCAGCAGTGAAAGCCATCCGGGACTAGCGGGAGCCCAAGAGACCCAGTACTTC. V usage is TRBV2 and J usage is TRBJ2-5; 14 bases map to TRBD2. Losses at the gene ends were 2 bases for V and 1 base for J; bases not matched to a gene: 9. Looked up from germline, CDR1 is SNHLY and CDR2 is FYNNEI. The CDR3 runs 19 residues.

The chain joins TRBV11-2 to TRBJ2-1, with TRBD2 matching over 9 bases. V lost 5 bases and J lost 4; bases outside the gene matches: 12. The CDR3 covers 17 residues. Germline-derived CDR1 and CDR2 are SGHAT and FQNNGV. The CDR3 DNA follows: TGTGCCAGCAGCCTCCAGTGGGGCGGGGGGGTTTACAATGAGCAGTTCTTC. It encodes CASSLQWGGGVYNEQFF.

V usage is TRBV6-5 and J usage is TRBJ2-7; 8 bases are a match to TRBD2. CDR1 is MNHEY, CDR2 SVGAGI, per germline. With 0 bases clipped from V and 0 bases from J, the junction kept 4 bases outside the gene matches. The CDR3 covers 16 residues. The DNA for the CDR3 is TGTGCCAGCAGTTACTCGGGGAGCGGGAGCTCCTACGAGCAGTACTTC. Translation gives CASSYSGSGSSYEQYF.

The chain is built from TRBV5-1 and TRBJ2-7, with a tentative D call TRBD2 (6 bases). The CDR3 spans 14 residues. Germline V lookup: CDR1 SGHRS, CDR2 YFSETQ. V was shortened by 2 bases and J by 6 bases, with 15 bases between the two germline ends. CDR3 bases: TGCGCCAGCAGCTTTGGGGGGACCCTCCGCGAGCAGTACTTC. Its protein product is CASSFGGTLREQYF.

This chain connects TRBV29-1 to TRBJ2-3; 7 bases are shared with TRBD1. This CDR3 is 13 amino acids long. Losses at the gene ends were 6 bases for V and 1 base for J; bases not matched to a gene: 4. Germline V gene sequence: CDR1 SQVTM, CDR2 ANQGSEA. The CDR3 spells CSVDREGTDTQYF. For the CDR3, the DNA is TGCAGCGTCGACAGGGAAGGCACAGATACGCAGTATTTT.

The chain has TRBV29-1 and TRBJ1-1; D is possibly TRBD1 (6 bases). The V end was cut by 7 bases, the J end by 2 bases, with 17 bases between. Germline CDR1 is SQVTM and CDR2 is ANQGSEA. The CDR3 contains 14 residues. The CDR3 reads CSASAGQINTEAFF. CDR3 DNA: TGCAGCGCATCAGCGGGACAAATAAACACTGAAGCTTTCTTT.

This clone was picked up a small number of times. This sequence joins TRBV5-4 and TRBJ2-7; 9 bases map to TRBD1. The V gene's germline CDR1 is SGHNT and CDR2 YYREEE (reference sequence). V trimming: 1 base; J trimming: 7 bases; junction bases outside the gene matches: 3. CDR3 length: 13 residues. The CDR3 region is CASSLIGQGEQYF. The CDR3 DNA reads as TGTGCCAGCAGCTTGATCGGACAGGGGGAGCAGTACTTC.

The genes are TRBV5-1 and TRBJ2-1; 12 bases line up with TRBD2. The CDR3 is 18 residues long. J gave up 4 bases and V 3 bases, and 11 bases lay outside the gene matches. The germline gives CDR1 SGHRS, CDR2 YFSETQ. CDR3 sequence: CASSSLWASGGAYNEQFF. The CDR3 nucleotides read TGCGCCAGCAGCTCCTTGTGGGCTAGCGGGGGGGCGTACAATGAGCAGTTCTTC.

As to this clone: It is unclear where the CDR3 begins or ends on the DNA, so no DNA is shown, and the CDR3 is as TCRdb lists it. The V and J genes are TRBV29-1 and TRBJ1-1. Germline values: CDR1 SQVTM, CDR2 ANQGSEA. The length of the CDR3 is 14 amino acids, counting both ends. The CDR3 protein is CSVGLRFGGTEAFF.

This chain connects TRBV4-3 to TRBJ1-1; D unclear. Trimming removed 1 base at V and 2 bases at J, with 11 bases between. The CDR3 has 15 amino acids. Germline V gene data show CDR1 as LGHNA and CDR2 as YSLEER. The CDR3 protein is CASSQAAQLNTEAFF. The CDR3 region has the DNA TGCGCCAGCAGCCAAGCGGCACAGCTCAACACTGAAGCTTTCTTT.

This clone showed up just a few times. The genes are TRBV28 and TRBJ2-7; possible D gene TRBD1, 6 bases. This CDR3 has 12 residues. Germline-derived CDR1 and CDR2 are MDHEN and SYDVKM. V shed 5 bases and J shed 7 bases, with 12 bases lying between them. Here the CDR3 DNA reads TGTGCCAGCAGTCTCACAGGGAAGGAGCAGTACTTC. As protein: CASSLTGKEQYF.

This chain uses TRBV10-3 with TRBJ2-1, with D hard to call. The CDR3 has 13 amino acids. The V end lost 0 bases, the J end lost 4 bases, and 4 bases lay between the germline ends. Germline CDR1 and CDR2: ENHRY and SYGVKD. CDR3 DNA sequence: TGTGCCATCAGTGAGTCTGAGTACAATGAGCAGTTCTTC. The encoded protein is CAISESEYNEQFF.

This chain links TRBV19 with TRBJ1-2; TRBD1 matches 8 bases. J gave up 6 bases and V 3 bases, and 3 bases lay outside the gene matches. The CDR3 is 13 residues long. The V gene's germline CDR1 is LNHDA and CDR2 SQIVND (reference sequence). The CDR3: CASSMTRGHGYTF. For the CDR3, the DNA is TGTGCCAGTAGTATGACCAGGGGGCATGGCTACACCTTC.

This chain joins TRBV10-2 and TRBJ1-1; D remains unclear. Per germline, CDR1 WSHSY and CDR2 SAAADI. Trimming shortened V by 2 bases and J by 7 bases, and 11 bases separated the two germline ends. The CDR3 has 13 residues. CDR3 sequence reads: CASSEAPGGEAFF. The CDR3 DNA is TGCGCCAGCAGTGAGGCCCCCGGCGGTGAAGCTTTCTTT.

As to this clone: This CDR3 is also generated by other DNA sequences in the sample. This CDR3 is CAWGQNQPQHF. The CDR3 DNA reads as TGTGCCTGGGGCCAAAATCAGCCCCAGCATTTT. The gene calls are TRBV30 and TRBJ1-5; unclear D gene. V was trimmed by 5 bases and J by 4 bases, leaving 6 bases between them. The CDR3 loop spans 11 amino acids. Germline loops: CDR1 GTSNPN, CDR2 SVGIG (reference sequence).

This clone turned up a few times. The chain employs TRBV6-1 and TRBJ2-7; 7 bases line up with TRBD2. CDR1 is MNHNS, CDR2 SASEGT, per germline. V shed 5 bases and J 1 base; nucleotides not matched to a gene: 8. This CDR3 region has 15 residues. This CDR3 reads CASSPRGVGSYEQYF. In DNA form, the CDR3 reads TGTGCCAGCAGTCCTCGGGGGGTTGGGTCCTACGAGCAGTACTTC.

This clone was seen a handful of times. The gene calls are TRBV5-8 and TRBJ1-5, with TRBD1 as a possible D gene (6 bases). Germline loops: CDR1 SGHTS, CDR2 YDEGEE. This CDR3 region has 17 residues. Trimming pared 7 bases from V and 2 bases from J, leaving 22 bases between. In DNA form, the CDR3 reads TGTGCCAGCTCCCGAGGACAGATTGCTATGGGCAATCAGCCCCAGCATTTT. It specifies CASSRGQIAMGNQPQHF.

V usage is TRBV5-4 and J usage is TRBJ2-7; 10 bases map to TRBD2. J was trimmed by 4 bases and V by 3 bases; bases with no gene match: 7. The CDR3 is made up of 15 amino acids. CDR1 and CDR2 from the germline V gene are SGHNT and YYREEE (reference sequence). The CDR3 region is CASSSPLAGAYEQYF. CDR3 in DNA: TGTGCCAGCAGCTCCCCGCTAGCGGGAGCTTACGAGCAGTACTTC.

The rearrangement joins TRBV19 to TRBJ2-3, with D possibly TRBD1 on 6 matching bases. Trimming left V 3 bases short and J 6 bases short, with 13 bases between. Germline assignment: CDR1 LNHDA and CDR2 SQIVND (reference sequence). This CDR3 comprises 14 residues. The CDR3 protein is CASSIWSGDDTQYF. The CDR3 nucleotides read TGTGCCAGTAGTATTTGGTCAGGGGACGATACGCAGTATTTT.

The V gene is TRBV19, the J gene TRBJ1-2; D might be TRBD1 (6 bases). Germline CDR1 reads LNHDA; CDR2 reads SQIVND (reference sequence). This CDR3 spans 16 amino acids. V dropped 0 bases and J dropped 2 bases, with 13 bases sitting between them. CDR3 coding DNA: TGTGCCAGTAGTATAGAAGGTGCCCAGGGGAACTATGGCTACACCTTC. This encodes CASSIEGAQGNYGYTF. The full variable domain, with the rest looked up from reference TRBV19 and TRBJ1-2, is DGGITQSPKYLFRKEGQNVTLSCEQNLNHDAMYWYRQDPGQGLRLIYYSQIVNDFQKGDIAEGYSVSREKKESFPLTVTSAQKNPTAFYLCASSIEGAQGNYGYTFGSGTRLTVV.

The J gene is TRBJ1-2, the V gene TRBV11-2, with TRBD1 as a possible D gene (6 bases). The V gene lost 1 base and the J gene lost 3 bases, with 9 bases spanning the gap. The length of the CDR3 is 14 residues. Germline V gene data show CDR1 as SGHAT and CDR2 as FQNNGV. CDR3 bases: TGTGCCAGCAGCTTAGGGGAGGGGGACTATGGCTACACCTTC. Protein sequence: CASSLGEGDYGYTF. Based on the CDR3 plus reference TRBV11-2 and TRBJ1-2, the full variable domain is EAGVAQSPRYKIIEKRQSVAFWCNPISGHATLYWYQQILGQGPKLLIQFQNNGVVDDSQLPKDRFSAERLKGVDSTLKIQPAKLEDSAVYLCASSLGEGDYGYTFGSGTRLTVV.

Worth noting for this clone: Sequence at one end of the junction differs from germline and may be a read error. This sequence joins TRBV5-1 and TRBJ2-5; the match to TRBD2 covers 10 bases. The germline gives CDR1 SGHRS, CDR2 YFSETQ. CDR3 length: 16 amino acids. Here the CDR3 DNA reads TGCGTCAGCAGCCTGCGGAGCGGGGGGGCCGGAGAGACCCAGTACTTC. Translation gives CVSSLRSGGAGETQYF.

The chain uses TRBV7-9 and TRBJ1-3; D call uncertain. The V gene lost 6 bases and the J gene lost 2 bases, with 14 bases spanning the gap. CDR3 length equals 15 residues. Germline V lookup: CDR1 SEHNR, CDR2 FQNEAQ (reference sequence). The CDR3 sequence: CASRIGSSPGNTIYF. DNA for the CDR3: TGTGCCAGCAGAATCGGTAGCAGCCCTGGAAACACCATATATTTT.

The CDR3 sequence: CATSRDGEGGTKNIQYF. In DNA, the CDR3 is TGTGCCACCAGCAGAGATGGAGAGGGGGGGACCAAAAACATTCAGTACTTC. The chain uses TRBV15 and TRBJ2-4; a weak D match, TRBD2 (7 bases). V shed 0 bases and J shed 2 bases, with 14 bases lying between them. Germline CDR1 is LNHNV and CDR2 is YYDKDF (reference sequence). This CDR3 has 17 residues.

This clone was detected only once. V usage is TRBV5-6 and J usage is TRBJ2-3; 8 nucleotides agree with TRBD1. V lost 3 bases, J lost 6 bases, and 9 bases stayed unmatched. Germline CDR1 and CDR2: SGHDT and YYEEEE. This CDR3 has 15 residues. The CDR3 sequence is CASSSLDREIDTQYF. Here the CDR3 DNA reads TGTGCCAGCAGCTCCCTGGACAGGGAAATCGATACGCAGTATTTT.